The 9 T cell receptor beta chains below come from one sample, sequenced in a study of CXCR3-negative and CXCR3-positive naive CD8 T cells. UMI-labeled 5' RACE yielded the TRB cDNA libraries. TCRdb reprocessed the 5' RACE reads, with one entry per CDR3 protein and no DNA. Its listing shows 130,000 or so distinct CDR3 sequences. Specimen: naive CXCR3- CD8+ T cells from blood. Subset in this sample: CD45RO-CCR7+CD27+CD95- naive CD8+ T cells lacking CXCR3 (TNR3-). All receptors come from a human donor in good health. Some clones in this sample may be carry-over from other donors' samples.

The V gene is TRBV7-6, the J gene TRBJ2-6; without DNA, the TCRdb call of TRBD1 cannot be checked. The CDR3 loop spans 13 amino acids. Germline V gives CDR1 SGHVS, CDR2 FNYEAQ. Here the CDR3 reads CASSSGGANVLTF.

CDR3 in amino acids: CSSDPTQPDNEQFF. The V and J genes are TRBV29-1 and TRBJ2-1. The CDR3 contains 14 residues. From germline, CDR1 is SQVTM and CDR2 ANQGSEA.

V is TRBV12-3 or TRBV12-4 and J is TRBJ2-5; TCRdb calls TRBD1, which cannot be checked without DNA. The CDR3 has 16 amino acids. Here the CDR3 reads CASSLFGPGRQETQYF.

J is TRBJ2-1 and V is TRBV7-9; as DNA is missing, the TRBD2 call by TCRdb cannot be tested. The CDR3 is 15 residues long. Looked up from germline, CDR1 is SEHNR and CDR2 is FQNEAQ (reference sequence). This CDR3 is CASTPDPASYNEQFF.

This chain connects TRBV4-1 to TRBJ1-1; TCRdb picks TRBD1, but there is no DNA to check that call. CDR3 length: 14 residues. Germline CDR1 MGHRA, CDR2 YSYEKL. CDR3 amino acids: CASSYGTANTEAFF.

The chain couples TRBV20-1 to TRBJ2-7; TCRdb names TRBD2, which stays unverified in the absence of DNA. Germline assignment: CDR1 DFQATT and CDR2 SNEGSKA (reference sequence). The CDR3 has 14 residues. The chain's CDR3 is CSASSLALSYEQYF.

The J gene is TRBJ1-1, the V gene TRBV11-1. Germline CDR1 and CDR2: SGHAT and FQDESV (reference sequence). The CDR3 is 13 amino acids. This CDR3 reads CASSFDIGTEAFF.

The chain employs TRBV6-5 and TRBJ2-1; TCRdb names TRBD2, which stays unverified in the absence of DNA. Germline V lookup: CDR1 MNHEY, CDR2 SVGAGI. The CDR3 covers 18 residues. The CDR3 spells CASSYLSTSGGAYNEQFF.

V gene TRBV6-1 combines with J gene TRBJ1-1; TCRdb gives TRBD1 as the D gene, but with no DNA this cannot be confirmed. The CDR3 is 16 residues long. Germline V CDR1 and CDR2: MNHNS, SASEGT. This CDR3 reads CASSYSRGHLHTEAFF.